This TCR beta chain was documented in a study of cytomegalovirus exposure and HLA in healthy donors listed by TCRdb under 2017. With respect to the entire study: In an earlier analysis of 587 of the donors, approximately 300 Gb of sequence data and 100 million or so unique TCR beta sequences from some 170 million T cells were reported. An early release covering more than 500 HLA-typed donors comprised about 300 gigabases of sequencing data and 85 million or so unique TCR sequences. Of the roughly 390 genotyped donors, roughly 85% fell in the genetic ancestry cluster associated with self-reported Caucasian donors. The aim of the study was to test whether cataloging public T cell receptors could identify signatures of past pathogen exposure. The study used immunosequencing to profile the T cell repertoires of approximately 630 subjects and linked those repertoires to cytomegalovirus serostatus. In addition to the first cohort of approximately 650 subjects, a separate validation cohort of approximately 120 different subjects was used. To predict cytomegalovirus infection status, the study combined high-throughput TCR immunosequencing, statistical association of individual TCRs with disease status, and machine learning. In a later analysis, previously published TCR beta repertoires from more than 500 donors were re-analyzed and high-resolution HLA genotyping was added so that TCR occurrence patterns could be studied. Rather than using new phenotypic data, the later analysis identified candidate immune exposures from TCR beta sequences and from how often those sequences occurred across donors. In an earlier analysis of about 590 of the donors, high-throughput TCR beta sequencing was used to judge whether each TCR beta V gene segment behaved as functional or pseudogenic. Donor age, sex, ethnicity and CMV serostatus were compiled together with the repertoire data. In a later genetic analysis, genome-wide SNP genotypes for about 55% of the 666 donors were used, and that subset was treated as a discovery cohort. Every repertoire in the discovery cohort had been generated on one and the same sequencing platform. HLA typing covered class I and class II loci at four-digit resolution. Typing coverage differed by locus: A, B, C, DRB1 and DQB1 were typed in about 620-630 donors, DQA1 in roughly 500, DPA1 in 600 to 610, and DPB1 in 450 to 480. Because of strong linkage in the cohort, a handful of DR-DQ haplotypes were treated as single units for association and clustering. On average, around 240,000 unique TCR beta nucleotide sequences were sequenced per donor among 398 genotyped donors of the cohort, with 15% to 20% of those sequences being non-productive. The full study reports these points: In a later analysis, most CMV-associated TCR beta chains were found to appear HLA-restricted, with HLA associations seemingly driven largely by CMV exposure. The presence/absence analyses assumed that sequencing depth was roughly uniform across donors, and that assumption may not be true. A total of fewer than 200 TCR beta chains were listed by the study as associated with cytomegalovirus. Because HLA typing was missing for some donors at each locus, association tests included only the typed subset. A later analysis reported that several top co-occurrence clusters appeared linked to parvovirus B19, influenza, CMV and Epstein-Barr virus. Assigning TCR associations to individual alleles was difficult when HLA alleles, especially DR and DQ, strongly co-occurred. At a false discovery rate of 0.05, a later analysis linked fewer than 20,000 TCR beta sequences to specific HLA alleles. A further reported finding was that TCR beta sequences accurately predicted the HLA-A and HLA-B alleles for most subjects in the first cohort. Broadly in line with IMGT annotations, most TCR beta V segments showed up in productive rearrangements about 87% or about 30% of the time in an earlier analysis of around 600 of the donors. This cohort had only TCR beta chains sequenced, and the lack of alpha or paired-chain data limited which features could be detected. According to a later genetic analysis, donors in an Asian-associated ancestry cluster had fewer N-insertions in productive TCRs than the roughly 700-donor mean. An association between a missense DCLRE1C variant and V-gene and J-gene trimming of TCR beta chains was found in a later genetic analysis and replicated in an independent cohort. According to the authors, the approach could potentially be generalized to other disease states and immunological phenotypes. Because counts were too low, about 18 rarely observed V segments, including chromosome 9 orphons, were excluded from the earlier analysis of 500 to 700 of the donors. Cytomegalovirus status was reported to be diagnosed by the classifier with high specificity and sensitivity in both the original and validation cohorts. Immune exposure information for the cohort was limited to CMV serostatus. A later analysis found that HLA-associated TCR beta chains were more clonally expanded and had lower generation probabilities than equally common non-associated chains. A cluster of highly shared sequence variants was judged likely to represent a technical artifact of the sequencing pipeline. Across donors, most TCR sequences were observed very rarely, whereas some public TCRs were present in many individuals. Correlated functional status among segregating V segments might reflect linkage disequilibrium, but an unknown experimental factor could not be ruled out. A later analysis found that TCR association rates varied across HLA loci, with DRB1 alleles showing the most associated TCRs and HLA-C alleles the fewest. In vitro tests confirmed that a few of the cytomegalovirus-associated TCR beta chains recognize cytomegalovirus antigens.

A remark on this clone: Its cognate antigen has yet to be identified. Within one base of it there is no much larger clone, and no base qualities were kept.

The cohort consisted of hundreds of healthy bone marrow donors. At the time of sampling, every cohort member was nominally healthy, though immune exposures that went unrecorded were likely present. The donor was CMV seronegative and belonged to the group of around 400 seronegative cohort members. A peripheral blood sample was provided by each donor, and peripheral blood mononuclear cells were used for TCR beta sequencing. Genomic DNA extraction from the blood cell samples was performed with the Qiagen DNeasy Blood Extraction Kit. Library preparation was by the immunoSEQ multiplex PCR assay. The multiplex PCR relied on a mix of 60 forward primers for TCR Vbeta segments and 13 reverse primers for TCR Jbeta segments. A multiplex PCR assay on genomic DNA amplified the CDR3 region of rearranged TCR beta genes. Amplified TCR beta libraries were sequenced as 87-base-pair reads on the Illumina HiSeq System. As for the authors' bioinformatics: A later analysis tallied roughly 76 million unique TCR beta chains across the 666 repertoires, and some 12 million of those chains were shared by two or more donors. Raw reads were error-corrected and collapsed into unique sequences with a nearest-neighbor algorithm that merged closely related sequences to remove PCR and sequencing errors. CDR3 sequences were aligned to IMGT reference sequences to assign V, D and J gene segments. For a sequence to be retained, a match of at least six nucleotides to both a V gene segment and a J gene segment was required. A rearrangement counted as productive if the CDR3 had no stop codons and remained in frame with V and J, and every other rearrangement counted as non-productive. CDR3 was defined according to IMGT convention as the region running from the second conserved V-encoded cysteine to the conserved J-encoded phenylalanine. The earlier analysis of 500 to 650 of the donors excluded any sequence lacking an unambiguous match to a single V gene segment. In an earlier analysis of 587 of the donors, a V segment was called functional when productive rearrangements were above 56.7%, and segregating when the standard deviation between donors exceeded 5%. To diagnose cytomegalovirus status from the catalog of TCR beta chain sequences, a statistical classification framework was built. In a later analysis, TCR nucleotide sequences were compared against IMGT/GENE-DB human TR gene sequences so that V and J genes could be assigned. A later analysis assigned CDR3 sequences and most-parsimonious VDJ recombination scenarios with the TCRdist pipeline. In a later analysis, each TCR beta chain was defined by its CDR3 amino acid sequence together with its V-gene family, and reads lacking a unique V-gene family were excluded. In a later analysis, 500 to 650 highly shared, low-generation-probability nucleotide sequences were removed to address suspected cross-contamination and a sequencing artifact. For each public chain, a later analysis derived a clonal expansion index from normalized ranks of inferred template counts within each repertoire. Generation probabilities in a later analysis came from a VDJ recombination model fitted to out-of-frame rearrangements, and those results were checked against IGoR. Hypergeometric tests were used in a later analysis to score TCR-TCR, TCR-HLA and TCR-CMV co-occurrence, with a repertoire-size bias correction applied to the TCR pairs. A later analysis estimated false discovery rates by permuting HLA or CMV assignments 20 times. In a later analysis, co-occurring TCRs were grouped using DBSCAN, with TCRdist sequence similarity added in when clustering inside HLA-allele-positive subsets. Repertoires with fewer than 30,000 or more than 120,000 public chains were left out of co-occurrence clustering, as were four to six repertoires with anomalous nucleotide sharing. Not all clones reach the TCRdb copy of this immuneACCESS table, which keeps in-frame sequences only. Checked studies attribute under half of the gap to unresolved V genes and leave the rest unexplained. For V, J and clone size, that table is used; D and trimming come from the DNA. This sample lists approximately 120,000 clones; around 80% were detected once. The ten top clones hold approximately 0.99% of the sample.

The TCR was taken from a woman in her thirties in good health and CMV-seronegative. What was sequenced was PBMCs.

DNA sequence: TGTGCCAGCAGCAGGACTAGCGGGGGGGCTACAGATACGCAGTATTTT. This gives the protein CASSRTSGGATDTQYF. The rearrangement combines TRBV5-4 with TRBJ2-3, and 15 junctional nucleotides match TRBD2. Unmatched junction bases come to 3, with V trimmed by 4 bases and J by 3 bases. The CDR3 numbers 16 residues from cysteine through phenylalanine. The only DNA kept is the CDR3, 48 bases in frame from the first base. CDR1 and CDR2 are drawn from the germline V gene (reference sequence): SGHNT, YYREEE. Reference TRBV5-4 and TRBJ2-3 genes cover what lies past the CDR3, so the full variable domain is ETGVTQSPTHLIKTRGQQVTLRCSSQSGHNTVSWYQQALGQGPQFIFQYYREEENGRGNFPPRFSGLQFPNYSSELNVNALELDDSALYLCASSRTSGGATDTQYFGPGTRLTVL.